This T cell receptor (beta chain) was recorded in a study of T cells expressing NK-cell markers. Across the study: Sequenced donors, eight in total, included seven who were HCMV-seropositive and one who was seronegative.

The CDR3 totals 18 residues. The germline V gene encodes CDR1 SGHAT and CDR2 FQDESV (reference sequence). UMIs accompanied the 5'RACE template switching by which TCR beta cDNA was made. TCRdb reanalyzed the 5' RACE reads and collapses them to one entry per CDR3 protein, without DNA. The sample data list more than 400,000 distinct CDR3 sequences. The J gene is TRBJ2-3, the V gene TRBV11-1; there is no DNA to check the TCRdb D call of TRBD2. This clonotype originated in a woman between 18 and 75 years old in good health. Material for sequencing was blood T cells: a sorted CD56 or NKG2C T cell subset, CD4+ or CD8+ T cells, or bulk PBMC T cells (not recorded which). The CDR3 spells CASSFSKGRDFTPDTQYF.